This T cell receptor (beta chain) was observed in a study of blood T cell repertoires in COVID-19. Study overall: The analysed material was cDNA or gDNA that came from T cells, B-cell-depleted T cells, or PBMCs.

TCRdb's copy holds only in-frame clones and misses some; the assay was immunoSEQ multiplex PCR. This sample has 190,000 or so clones, with around 90% found just once. V lost 5 bases and J lost 8; bases outside the gene matches: 5. CDR3 length equals 14 residues. The germline V gene has CDR1 LGHNT and CDR2 FRNRAP. What was sequenced was peripheral blood. The chain joins TRBV12-5 to TRBJ2-3; TRBD2 matches at 12 bases. The receptor was derived from a man aged 40-49 years with active or convalescent COVID-19. This CDR3 is CASGPGLAGSTQYF. The CDR3 bases are TGTGCTAGTGGTCCAGGACTAGCGGGGTCTACGCAGTATTTT.